The TCR beta chain described here comes from a study of T cell repertoires in cytomegalovirus infection. On the study more broadly: Researchers turned to recently identified HLA-C-restricted CMV epitopes as well as well-studied HLA-B-restricted ones. Both CMV infection and a matching HLA type were indicated by public TCR beta signatures. General observations from the study: Carriage of CMV together with the relevant HLA was identifiable through cumulative public TCR beta family frequency. HLA-C-restricted TCR beta clonotypes specific for CMV led the ex vivo response.

In this sample, this clonotype turned up once. Its antigen remains unknown. TCRdb analysed the reads with MiXCR anew, one entry per CDR3 protein. Seen here are roughly 990,000 distinct CDR3 sequences, about 33% observed once, and the top ten hold around an eighth. The sample in question was cultured CD8+ T cells from PBMCs, obtained from culture after CMV antigen stimulation. The sequence came from a human donor in good health (CMV status not recorded). Some clones in this sample may be carry-over from other donors' samples.

This CDR3 reads CSVMTGESNQPQHF. The CDR3 DNA sequence: TGCAGTGTTATGACAGGGGAGAGCAATCAGCCCCAGCATTTT. This sequence joins TRBV20-1 and TRBJ1-5; 8 bases line up with TRBD1. The CDR3 extends over 14 amino acids. Germline V CDR1 and CDR2: DFQATT, SNEGSKA (reference sequence). V gave up 7 bases and J gave up 1 base; unmatched junction bases: 6.